The source of this T cell receptor beta chain is a study of T-cell reconstitution after alpha-beta-depleted transplantation in children. The authors prepared the TCRbeta library with unique molecular identifiers. From the PCR reads, TCRdb called clonotypes with MiXCR, one entry per CDR3 protein. The table shows roughly 500,000 distinct CDR3 sequences, with 32% occurring only once. The CDR3 runs 16 residues. V dropped 2 bases and J dropped 1 base, with 17 bases sitting between them. Germline V lookup: CDR1 GTSNPN, CDR2 SVGIG (reference sequence). This chain connects TRBV30 to TRBJ2-5; D gene ambiguous. The starting material was PBMCs from the stem cell graft donor, obtained from the stem cell graft. This sequence originates from a human donor who donated a stem cell graft to a child with aplastic anemia. The CDR3 spells CAWSMEGTEFQETQYF. CDR3 bases: TGTGCCTGGAGTATGGAAGGAACCGAGTTCCAAGAGACCCAGTACTTC.